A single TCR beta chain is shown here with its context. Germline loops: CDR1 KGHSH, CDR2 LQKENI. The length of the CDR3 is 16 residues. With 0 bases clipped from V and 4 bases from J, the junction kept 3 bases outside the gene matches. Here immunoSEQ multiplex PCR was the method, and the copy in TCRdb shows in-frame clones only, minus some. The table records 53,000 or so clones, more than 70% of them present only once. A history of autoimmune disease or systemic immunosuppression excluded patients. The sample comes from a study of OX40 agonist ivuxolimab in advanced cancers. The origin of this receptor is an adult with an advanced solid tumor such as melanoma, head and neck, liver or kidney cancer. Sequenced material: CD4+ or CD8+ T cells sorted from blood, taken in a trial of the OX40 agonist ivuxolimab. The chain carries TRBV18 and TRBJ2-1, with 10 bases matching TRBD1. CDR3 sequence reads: CASSPPRTGGYNEQFF. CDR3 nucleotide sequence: TGTGCCAGCTCACCACCCCGGACAGGGGGATACAATGAGCAGTTCTTC. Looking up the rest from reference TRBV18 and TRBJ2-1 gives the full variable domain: NAGVMQNPRHLVRRRGQEARLRCSPMKGHSHVYWYRQLPEEGLKFMVYLQKENIIDESGMPKERFSAEFPKEGPSILRIQQVVRGDSAAYFCASSPPRTGGYNEQFFGPGTRLTVL.